One and the same sample provided the 3 T cell receptor beta chains below, sequenced in a study of T cells in localized non-small cell lung cancer. Some clones are missing from TCRdb's copy, which holds only in-frame ones; the method was immunoSEQ multiplex PCR. The sample holds about 21,000 clones, 88% seen once. The material was peripheral blood mononuclear cells, obtained before any cancer treatment. The receptors derive from a male donor aged 60 or older with stage II lung adenocarcinoma.

This chain uses TRBV4-1 with TRBJ2-2; perhaps TRBD2 as D (6 bases). CDR1 and CDR2 (germline): MGHRA, YSYEKL. V lost 9 bases and J lost 9, with 11 bases in between. The CDR3 is 11 amino acids. The DNA of the CDR3 is TGCGCCAGTTCGGCGGGGTGGGAGCTGTTTTTT. Translating it yields CASSAGWELFF.

The chain links TRBV5-1 to TRBJ2-2, with 7 positions matching TRBD1. Per the germline V gene, CDR1 is SGHRS and CDR2 is YFSETQ. This CDR3 region has 15 residues. J gave up 4 bases and V 5 bases, and 8 bases lay outside the gene matches. The CDR3 reads CASSPGQASTGELFF. CDR3 DNA sequence: TGCGCCAGCAGTCCCGGACAGGCTTCCACCGGGGAGCTGTTTTTT.

In DNA, the CDR3 is TGTGCCAGCAGCCAAGACTTCGGGCTAGCGGGAGAAAGGTTTCACGAGCAGTACTTC. Translating gives CASSQDFGLAGERFHEQYF. The rearrangement joins TRBV5-4 to TRBJ2-7; 10 bases agree with TRBD2. V gave up 4 bases and J gave up 5 bases; unmatched junction bases: 21. This CDR3 comprises 19 residues. Germline-derived CDR1 and CDR2 are SGHNT and YYREEE (reference sequence).